These T cell receptor beta chains were read from a single sample in a study of blood T cell repertoires in COVID-19. Profiling relied on immunoSEQ multiplex PCR, and the TCRdb table lists in-frame clones only, not all of them. This table holds some 78,000 clones, roughly 87% found once. Material: peripheral blood. These receptors all stem from a woman aged 45-65 years in a cohort sampled during active COVID-19. Each CDR3 is given with its conserved first and last residue. D genes are given only for firm matches. Size values are once, few and many counts, or a class for expanded clones, and some rows have none.

CDR3 protein	CDR3 DNA	clone size	V gene	D gene	J gene
CASSLSRAKQETQYF	TGTGCCAGCAGCTTAAGTCGAGCTAAACAAGAGACCCAGTACTTC	once	TRBV11-2	.	TRBJ2-5
CASSAPGGSGNTIYF	TGTGCCAGCAGCGCGCCGGGGGGCTCTGGAAACACCATATATTTT	.	TRBV7-9	.	TRBJ1-3
CASTRDNNYGYTF	TGCGCCAGCACCAGGGACAACAACTATGGCTACACCTTC	.	TRBV5-1	.	TRBJ1-2
CASSTGDEQYF	TGTGCCAGCAGTACAGGGGACGAGCAGTACTTC	.	TRBV6-6	TRBD1	TRBJ2-7
CASSPPETGANVLTF	TGTGCCAGCAGCCCCCCCGAGACTGGGGCCAACGTCCTGACTTTC	.	TRBV7-9	.	TRBJ2-6
CASSQAGQINEKLFF	TGTGCCAGCAGCCAAGCGGGACAGATTAATGAAAAACTGTTTTTT	.	TRBV3-1/TRBV3-2	TRBD1	TRBJ1-4
CASSVGSLSTDTQYF	TGTGCCAGCAGCGTAGGTAGTCTTAGCACAGATACGCAGTATTTT	.	TRBV9	.	TRBJ2-3
CASSLGGDLWNTEAFF	TGTGCCAGCAGCTTAGGGGGGGACCTTTGGAACACTGAAGCTTTCTTT	.	TRBV7-9	.	TRBJ1-1
CASSPEGAKGQPQHF	TGTGCCAGCAGCCCTGAAGGGGCGAAGGGTCAGCCCCAGCATTTT	.	TRBV2	.	TRBJ1-5
CASSLSSGTNTGELFF	TGTGCCAGCAGTCTCTCTAGCGGGACGAACACCGGGGAGCTGTTTTTT	.	TRBV6-4	TRBD2	TRBJ2-2
CASGFGGQSIGTGELFF	TGTGCTAGTGGTTTTGGGGGACAATCAATCGGGACCGGGGAGCTGTTTTTT	.	TRBV12-5	.	TRBJ2-2
CASSLTSGSYEQYF	TGTGCCAGCAGCCTAACTAGCGGGAGCTACGAGCAGTACTTC	.	TRBV9	TRBD2	TRBJ2-7
CASSLPTGGRDTGELFF	TGTGCCAGCAGCCTCCCAACAGGGGGCCGCGACACCGGGGAGCTGTTTTTT	.	TRBV7-9	TRBD1	TRBJ2-2
CASSHSGTGGYTF	TGTGCCAGCAGTCACTCCGGGACAGGGGGGTACACCTTC	once	TRBV12-3/TRBV12-4	TRBD1	TRBJ1-2
CASSPQLAVRDEQYF	TGTGCCAGCAGCCCGCAACTAGCGGTCAGGGACGAGCAGTACTTC	.	TRBV3-1/TRBV3-2	TRBD2	TRBJ2-7
CATSGGDGTNSGNTIYF	TGTGCCACCTCTGGAGGGGACGGAACGAACTCTGGAAACACCATATATTTT	.	TRBV10-3	.	TRBJ1-3
CASSGLAGIETSTDTQYF	TGTGCCAGCAGTGGTCTAGCGGGTATTGAGACTAGCACAGATACGCAGTATTTT	.	TRBV6-1	TRBD2	TRBJ2-3
CASSRDRVNAEAFF	TGTGCCAGCAGCCGGGACAGGGTAAATGCTGAAGCTTTCTTT	.	TRBV6-5	TRBD1	TRBJ1-1
CASSFWRDFNEQFF	TGCGCCAGCAGCTTTTGGAGGGATTTCAATGAGCAGTTCTTC	.	TRBV5-1	.	TRBJ2-1
CASRRGTETFNYGYTF	TGTGCCAGCAGACGAGGGACAGAAACTTTTAACTATGGCTACACCTTC	once	TRBV5-4	TRBD1	TRBJ1-2
CASSFSSGTGGEQFF	TGTGCCAGCAGCTTTTCGAGCGGGACAGGGGGCGAGCAGTTCTTC	.	TRBV9	TRBD1	TRBJ2-1
CASSSRGGGGNEQFF	TGTGCCAGCAGCTCCCGCGGGGGTGGTGGGAATGAGCAGTTCTTC	.	TRBV6-5	TRBD2	TRBJ2-1
CATSRDERTQYF	TGTGCCACCAGCAGAGATGAGCGGACCCAGTACTTC	.	TRBV15	.	TRBJ2-5
CASSSPGQGNYGYTF	TGTGCCAGCAGTTCCCCGGGACAGGGGAACTATGGCTACACCTTC	.	TRBV6-2/TRBV6-3	TRBD1	TRBJ1-2
CASSWDSSLARNTGELFF	TGTGCCAGCAGTTGGGACAGTTCCCTAGCGAGGAACACCGGGGAGCTGTTTTTT	.	TRBV27	.	TRBJ2-2
CASSLNKGRDTHHGYTF	TGTGCCAGCAGTTTAAATAAGGGCCGGGACACTCATCATGGCTACACCTTC	.	TRBV28	.	TRBJ1-2
CASSSLGTGRTGELFF	TGTGCCAGCTCCTCATTGGGGACAGGGCGCACCGGGGAGCTGTTTTTT	.	TRBV18	TRBD1	TRBJ2-2
CASSQDRDSPLHF	TGCGCCAGCAGCCAAGATAGAGATTCACCCCTCCACTTT	few	TRBV4-1	.	TRBJ1-6
CASRPSTGPYTEAFF	TGTGCCAGCAGACCATCGACAGGACCCTACACTGAAGCTTTCTTT	.	TRBV28	.	TRBJ1-1
CASSRPGQEGGETQYF	TGTGCCAGCAGCCGACCCGGACAGGAAGGGGGAGAGACCCAGTACTTC	.	TRBV4-2	TRBD1	TRBJ2-5
CAITGTVDSSGANVLTF	TGTGCCATAACCGGGACAGTGGATAGCTCTGGGGCCAACGTCCTGACTTTC	.	TRBV10-3	TRBD1	TRBJ2-6
CASSQRSGLRSNEQFF	TGTGCCAGCAGCCAAAGAAGCGGGCTTAGATCCAATGAGCAGTTCTTC	few	TRBV14	.	TRBJ2-1
CASSLVAGGPYSYNEQFF	TGTGCCAGCAGTTTAGTAGCGGGAGGGCCCTACTCCTACAATGAGCAGTTCTTC	few	TRBV27	TRBD2	TRBJ2-1
CSVCGIGYNEQFF	TGCAGCGTTTGCGGGATCGGATACAATGAGCAGTTCTTC	few	TRBV29-1	.	TRBJ2-1
CASSRGAENYGYTF	TGCGCCAGCAGTCGGGGGGCAGAGAACTATGGCTACACCTTC	.	TRBV5-1	.	TRBJ1-2
CASSYGEGHNEQFF	TGTGCCAGCAGTTACGGGGAGGGCCACAATGAGCAGTTCTTC	.	TRBV6-6	TRBD2	TRBJ2-1
CASSDHRGRGGGYTF	TGTGCCAGCAGTGACCACAGGGGGCGTGGGGGTGGCTACACCTTC	.	TRBV28	TRBD1	TRBJ1-2
CASNRGGEVTGELFF	TGTGCCAGCAACCGGGGGGGAGAGGTCACCGGGGAGCTGTTTTTT	.	TRBV27	TRBD2	TRBJ2-2
CASSFTGGRGYTF	TGTGCCAGCAGTTTTACGGGGGGACGAGGCTACACCTTC	.	TRBV28	.	TRBJ1-2
CASSRATGGAYTEAFF	TGTGCCAGCAGCAGAGCGACAGGGGGCGCTTATACTGAAGCTTTCTTT	.	TRBV21-1	.	TRBJ1-1
CASSEGLAGTGFGYTF	TGTGCCAGCAGTGAGGGTCTGGCCGGGACAGGGTTTGGCTACACCTTC	.	TRBV2	TRBD1	TRBJ1-2
CASSYSTAGLSYEQYF	TGTGCCAGCAGTTACTCGACTGCGGGACTGTCCTACGAGCAGTACTTC	.	TRBV6-5	.	TRBJ2-7
CASSEQGAGQPQHF	TGTGCCAGCAGTGAACAGGGGGCAGGACAGCCCCAGCATTTT	once	TRBV6-4	TRBD1	TRBJ1-5
CASSLGLAGQGVYTGELFF	TGTGCCAGCAGCCTAGGACTAGCGGGACAAGGGGTATATACCGGGGAGCTGTTTTTT	.	TRBV27	TRBD2	TRBJ2-2
CSGGQGRTYNEQFF	TGCAGCGGTGGACAGGGCCGGACCTACAATGAGCAGTTCTTC	.	TRBV29-1	TRBD1	TRBJ2-1